This TCR beta chain was sequenced during a study of blood T cell repertoires in COVID-19. Study background: T cells, B-cell-depleted T cells, or PBMCs supplied cDNA or gDNA.

Data came from immunoSEQ multiplex PCR; TCRdb stores just in-frame clones and leaves some out. The sample shows approximately 270,000 clones, just under 90% of them seen only once. The CDR3 runs 18 residues. Between the trimmed V and J ends, which lost 1 base and 0 bases, there was a span of 15 bases. Germline V gene sequence: CDR1 LGHDT, CDR2 YNNKEL (reference sequence). The cohort comprised adults aged roughly 18 to 95 years residing in 24 US areas. Which cohort a participant joined came from the clinical history participants gave. This rearrangement joins TRBV3-1 (or the pseudogene TRBV3-2) to TRBJ1-4, with D hard to call. Sequencing was performed on PBMCs or T cells enriched from blood (not recorded which). This clonotype originated in a woman aged 30 to 39 with acute COVID-19. The CDR3 reads CASSQGGRFRATNEKLFF. The CDR3 DNA reads as TGTGCCAGCAGCCAAGGCGGGCGGTTCCGCGCAACTAATGAAAAACTGTTTTTT.